Sequencing of this TCR beta chain was carried out in a study of T-cell memory formation after mild COVID-19. For the study at large: For the most part, TCR clusters were specific to one donor.

About this clonotype itself: The antigen is not known.

Notes on the study in general: CD4+ bias marked clones expanding day 15 to 37, unlike balanced contracting clones. Among contracting clones, CD4+ were mainly CM/EM and CD8+ enriched in EMRA. There were some responding clones in pre-infection memory, which suggested that cross-reactive memory had joined.

MiXCR, applied by TCRdb to the 5' RACE reads, yields one record per CDR3 protein. The table lists roughly 620,000 distinct CDR3 sequences, around 17% of them singletons, with 12% in the top ten. V was shortened by 3 bases and J by 6 bases, with 12 bases between the two germline ends. There are 13 residues in the CDR3. The V gene's germline CDR1 is DFQATT and CDR2 SNEGSKA (reference sequence). The chain uses TRBV20-1 and TRBJ1-5, with a possible D match to TRBD1 (5 bases). This TCR came from an adult woman who had mild COVID-19 (a few samples of this study predate the infection). Cell type and time point are not known. The specimen was PBMCs or a T cell subset sorted from them (not recorded which). CDR3 amino acids: CSASEGAVQPQHF. The CDR3 DNA follows: TGCAGTGCTAGTGAAGGGGCCGTTCAGCCCCAGCATTTT.